The present T cell receptor beta chain was sequenced within a study of cytomegalovirus exposure and HLA in healthy donors. Study observations and caveats: The CMV antigen specificity of a few CMV-associated chains was confirmed through in vitro analysis. Whilst most TCR sequences proved rare, a subset of public TCRs occurred across many donors. Subsequent analysis of the 100 to 150 validation repertoires found a tendency for first-cohort TCR clusters to co-occur. Altogether, about 160 TCR beta chains were recorded as cytomegalovirus-associated.

This CDR3 contains 15 residues. Germline V lookup: CDR1 MNHEY, CDR2 SMNVEV (reference sequence). Trimming shortened V by 4 bases and J by 1 base, and 13 bases separated the two germline ends. This clone was counted a few times. Its antigen remains unknown. The method was immunoSEQ multiplex PCR; TCRdb's version includes in-frame clones alone and lacks a portion of them. The table includes about 330,000 clones, about nine tenths detected once. The source material was PBMCs. The source of this sequence is a woman in her twenties or thirties in good health and CMV-seropositive. The rearrangement uses TRBV27 and TRBJ2-5; D may correspond to TRBD1 or TRBD2 (5 bases each). CDR3: CASSSPRGGQETQYF. The CDR3 bases are TGTGCCAGCAGTTCCCCGAGGGGCGGCCAAGAGACCCAGTACTTC.